A single sample gave rise to the 14 T cell receptor beta chains below, sequenced in a study of post-analysis software for immune sequencing data. Study results and caveats: Controls had lower frequencies than patients of a handful of TRBV segments, which included TRBV5-6, TRBV5-1 and TRBV20-1.

Carried by the TCR beta cDNA libraries were unique molecular identifiers. TCRdb analysed the PCR reads with MiXCR anew, one entry per CDR3 protein. Seen here are hundreds of thousands of distinct CDR3 sequences, over 45% observed once, and the top ten hold 11%. These TCRs' antigens remain unknown. The specimen was blood. Receptors originate from a girl aged 2-15 years with multiple sclerosis.

This rearrangement joins TRBV7-2 to TRBJ2-7; the D call may be TRBD1 or TRBD2 (5 bases each). The CDR3 has 14 amino acids. Germline V lookup: CDR1 SGHTA, CDR2 FQGNSA. V lost 6 bases and J 2 bases, leaving 14 bases between the germline ends. The CDR3 region has the DNA TGTGCCAGCAGTCCAACCCGGGACGCCTACGAGCAGTACTTC. It translates to CASSPTRDAYEQYF.

The chain employs TRBV7-9 and TRBJ2-1; TRBD1 aligns across 10 bases. Germline trimming cut 3 bases from V and 5 bases from J; bases unmatched to any gene: 10. This CDR3 is 17 amino acids long. CDR1 is SEHNR, CDR2 FQNEAQ, per germline (reference sequence). CDR3 region: CASSLVLRQGAHNEQFF. CDR3 DNA sequence: TGTGCCAGCAGCTTGGTACTTCGACAGGGGGCGCACAATGAGCAGTTCTTC.

This clonotype turned up a few times. The V gene is TRBV24-1, the J gene TRBJ2-1; 10 bases agree with TRBD2. After removal of 4 bases from V and 0 bases from J, the junction contained 5 bases not matched to a gene. In germline, CDR1 is KGHDR, CDR2 SFDVKD. This CDR3 is 17 amino acids long. CDR3 in amino acids: CATSDIGLADSYNEQFF. The DNA for the CDR3 is TGTGCCACCAGTGACATAGGACTAGCGGACTCCTACAATGAGCAGTTCTTC.

This clonotype was seen only once. The genes are TRBV6-5 and TRBJ1-2; D remains unclear. CDR3 length equals 14 residues. CDR1 and CDR2 (germline): MNHEY, SVGAGI. The ends were cut back, 4 bases at V and 1 base at J, with 10 bases in the middle. The DNA of the CDR3 is TGTGCCAGCAGTTCTCCTCGGGGTAACTATGGCTACACCTTC. Translated: CASSSPRGNYGYTF.

This rearrangement joins TRBV7-2 to TRBJ1-5; 9 nucleotides match TRBD1. CDR1 and CDR2 from the germline V gene are SGHTA and FQGNSA. The V gene end was trimmed by 3 bases and the J gene end by 6 bases; junction bases not matched to a gene: 6. CDR3 length: 15 amino acids. The CDR3 here is CASSLGTGFLQPQHF. DNA of the CDR3: TGTGCCAGCAGCTTGGGGACAGGGTTTCTTCAGCCCCAGCATTTT. The variable domain in full, completed from reference TRBV7-2 and TRBJ1-5, reads GAGVSQSPSNKVTEKGKDVELRCDPISGHTALYWYRQSLGQGLEFLIYFQGNSAPDKSGLPSDRFSAERTGGSVSTLTIQRTQQEDSAVYLCASSLGTGFLQPQHFGDGTRLSIL.

This clonotype has a handful of counts. The chain recombines TRBV5-1 with TRBJ2-1; TRBD2 matches at 8 bases. CDR1 is SGHRS and CDR2 is YFSETQ in the germline V gene. The CDR3 consists of 16 residues. V was pared by 5 bases and J by 0 bases, with 7 bases of the junction left unmatched. This CDR3 reads CASRPVAGSSYNEQFF. The CDR3 nucleotides read TGCGCCAGCAGACCTGTAGCGGGGAGCTCCTACAATGAGCAGTTCTTC.

The chain links TRBV2 to TRBJ2-7; 7 bases agree with TRBD1. CDR1 is SNHLY, CDR2 FYNNEI, per germline. The CDR3 is 13 residues long. After removal of 5 bases from V and 2 bases from J, the junction contained 3 bases not matched to a gene. The CDR3 spells CASSLTGPYEQYV. CDR3 DNA sequence: TGTGCCAGCAGTCTGACAGGGCCCTACGAGCAGTACGTC.

The sample holds a few counts of this clonotype. The chain links TRBV5-5 to TRBJ2-5; 11 bases fit TRBD2. J gave up 2 bases and V 3 bases, and 6 bases lay outside the gene matches. Per the germline V gene, CDR1 is SGHKS and CDR2 is YYEKEE (reference sequence). This CDR3 is built from 16 residues. The CDR3, as DNA: TGTGCCAGCAGCTCATATATAGCGGGGGGGCAAGAGACCCAGTACTTC. The encoded protein is CASSSYIAGGQETQYF.

Turning to this clonotype: At one end the junction does not follow the germline gene, possibly because of a read error. The chain couples TRBV14 to TRBJ2-1, with 11 bases fitting TRBD2. Looked up from germline, CDR1 is SGHDN and CDR2 is FVKESK. The CDR3 covers 15 residues. The CDR3 DNA reads as TGTGCCAGCAGTAGCGGGAGGGCCTCCTACAACGAGCAGTTCTTC. Encoded protein: CASSSGRASYNEQFF. The variable domain in full, completed from reference TRBV14 and TRBJ2-1, reads EAGVTQFPSHSVIEKGQTVTLRCDPISGHDNLYWYRRVMGKEIKFLLHFVKESKQDESGMPNNRFLAERTGGTYSTLKVQPAELEDSGVYFCASSSGRASYNEQFFGPGTRLTVL.

J is TRBJ1-5 and V is TRBV12-3 or TRBV12-4, with a possible D match to TRBD1 (6 bases). The CDR3 totals 14 residues. Trimming removed 5 bases from V and 3 bases from J, with 11 bases in between. The CDR3 DNA reads as TGTGCCAGCAGTGCAGGGGCTCTCAATCAGCCCCAGCATTTT. Translating it yields CASSAGALNQPQHF.

The chain combines TRBV7-8 with TRBJ1-5, with 7 bases identical to TRBD1. The CDR3 runs 14 residues. J gave up 5 bases and V 8 bases, and 9 bases lay outside the gene matches. The germline gives CDR1 SGHVS, CDR2 FQNEAQ. CDR3 sequence (DNA): TGTGCCAGCGATACAGGGGAATCGGATCAGCCCCAGCATTTT. Encoded protein: CASDTGESDQPQHF. Variable domain in full (rest from reference TRBV7-8 and TRBJ1-5): GAGVSQSPRYKVAKRGQDVALRCDPISGHVSLFWYQQALGQGPEFLTYFQNEAQLDKSGLPSDRFFAERPEGSVSTLKIQRTQQEDSAVYLCASDTGESDQPQHFGDGTRLSIL.

This CDR3 is CSASNPLDSNQPQHF. CDR3 nucleotides: TGCAGTGCTAGCAATCCCCTTGATAGCAATCAGCCCCAGCATTTT. The chain employs TRBV20-1 and TRBJ1-5, with D unclear. V was cut by 3 bases and J by 0 bases, with 12 bases left in between. The CDR3 runs 15 residues. Germline V lookup: CDR1 DFQATT, CDR2 SNEGSKA (reference sequence).

There are a few counts of this clonotype. This chain connects TRBV4-1 to TRBJ1-4, with 8 bases aligning to TRBD1. The junction had 8 bases not matched to a gene; V was cut back by 0 bases and J by 8 bases. Per germline, CDR1 MGHRA and CDR2 YSYEKL. CDR3 length: 16 residues. The CDR3 DNA reads as TGCGCCAGCAGCCAAGAGTGGACAGGGAGTGCGGAAAAACTGTTTTTT. This codes for CASSQEWTGSAEKLFF.

The chain joins TRBV5-1 to TRBJ1-2; weak D call: TRBD1 (5 bases). The CDR3 loop spans 15 amino acids. With 3 bases removed from V and 4 bases from J, the gap between germline ends came to 16 bases. Germline lookup yields CDR1 SGHRS and CDR2 YFSETQ. This CDR3 reads CASSSEGTPGYGYTF. The CDR3 nucleotides are TGCGCCAGCAGCTCGGAAGGGACGCCGGGCTATGGCTACACCTTC.